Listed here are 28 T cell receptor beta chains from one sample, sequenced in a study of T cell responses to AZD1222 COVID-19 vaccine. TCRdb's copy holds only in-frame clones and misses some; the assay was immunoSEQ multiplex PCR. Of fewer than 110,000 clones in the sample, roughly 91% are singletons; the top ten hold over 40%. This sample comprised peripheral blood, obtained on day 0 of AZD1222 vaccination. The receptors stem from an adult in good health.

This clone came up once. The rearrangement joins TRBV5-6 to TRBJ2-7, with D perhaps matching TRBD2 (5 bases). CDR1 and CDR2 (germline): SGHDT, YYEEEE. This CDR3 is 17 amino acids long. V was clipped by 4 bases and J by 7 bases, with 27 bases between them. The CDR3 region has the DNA TGTGCCAGCAGCCCCCTGCGCGAGGGAGCGTATCCGAAAGAGCAGTACTTC. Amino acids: CASSPLREGAYPKEQYF. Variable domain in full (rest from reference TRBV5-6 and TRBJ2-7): DAGVTQSPTHLIKTRGQQVTLRCSPKSGHDTVSWYQQALGQGPQFIFQYYEEEERQRGNFPDRFSGHQFPNYSSELNVNALLLGDSALYLCASSPLREGAYPKEQYFGPGTRLTVT.

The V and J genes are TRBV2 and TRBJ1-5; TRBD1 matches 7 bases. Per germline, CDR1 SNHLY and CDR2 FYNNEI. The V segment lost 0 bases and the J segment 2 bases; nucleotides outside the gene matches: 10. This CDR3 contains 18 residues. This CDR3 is CASSEAEQGIMGNQPQHF. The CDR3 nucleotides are TGTGCCAGCAGTGAAGCGGAACAGGGGATCATGGGCAATCAGCCCCAGCATTTT.

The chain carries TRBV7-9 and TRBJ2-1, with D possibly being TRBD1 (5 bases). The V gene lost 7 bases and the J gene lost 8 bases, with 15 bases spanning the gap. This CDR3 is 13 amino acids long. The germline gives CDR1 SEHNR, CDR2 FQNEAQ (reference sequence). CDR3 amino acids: CASTKQAWDEQFF. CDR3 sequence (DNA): TGTGCCAGCACGAAACAGGCCTGGGATGAGCAGTTCTTC.

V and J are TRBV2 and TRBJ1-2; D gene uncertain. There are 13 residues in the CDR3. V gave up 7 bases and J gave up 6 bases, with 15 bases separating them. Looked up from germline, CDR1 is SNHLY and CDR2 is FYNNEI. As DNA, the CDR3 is TGTGCCAGCACCCTGGACCCGCGAAATGGCTACACCTTC. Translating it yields CASTLDPRNGYTF.

The CDR3 nucleotides are TGTGCCAGCAGCGACTCTAGCGGGAGCTTTGAGCAGTTCTTC. Translated, it gives CASSDSSGSFEQFF. The gene calls are TRBV9 and TRBJ2-1, with 10 bases matching TRBD2. With V trimmed by 3 bases and J by 9 bases, 6 bases remained unmatched. Germline CDR1 SGDLS, CDR2 YYNGEE. This CDR3 has 14 amino acids.

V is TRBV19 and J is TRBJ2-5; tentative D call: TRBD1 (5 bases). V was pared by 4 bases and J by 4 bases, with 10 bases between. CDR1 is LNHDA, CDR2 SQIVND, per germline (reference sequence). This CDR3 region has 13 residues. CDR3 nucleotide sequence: TGTGCCAGTAGTACAGGGTTAACAGAGACCCAGTACTTC. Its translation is CASSTGLTETQYF.

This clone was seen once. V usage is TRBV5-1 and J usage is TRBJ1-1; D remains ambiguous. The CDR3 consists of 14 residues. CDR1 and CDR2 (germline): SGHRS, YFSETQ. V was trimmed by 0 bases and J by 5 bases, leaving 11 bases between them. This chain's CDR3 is CASSLGFPSTEAFF. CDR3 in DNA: TGCGCCAGCAGCTTGGGGTTTCCGAGTACTGAAGCTTTCTTT.

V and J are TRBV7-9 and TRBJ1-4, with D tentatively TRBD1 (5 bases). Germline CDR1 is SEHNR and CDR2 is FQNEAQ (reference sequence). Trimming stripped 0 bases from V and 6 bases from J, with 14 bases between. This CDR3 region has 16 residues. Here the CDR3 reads CASSLAPRDGHEKLFF. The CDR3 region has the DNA TGTGCCAGCAGCTTAGCGCCCCGGGACGGCCATGAAAAACTGTTTTTT.

The CDR3 sequence: CASSSTGVPYEQYF. DNA of the CDR3: TGTGCCAGCAGTTCGACCGGGGTCCCCTACGAGCAGTACTTC. The rearrangement links TRBV6-5 to TRBJ2-7; possible D gene TRBD2, 5 bases. CDR3 length equals 14 residues. Trimming stripped 4 bases from V and 2 bases from J, with 12 bases between. Per the germline V gene, CDR1 is MNHEY and CDR2 is SVGAGI.

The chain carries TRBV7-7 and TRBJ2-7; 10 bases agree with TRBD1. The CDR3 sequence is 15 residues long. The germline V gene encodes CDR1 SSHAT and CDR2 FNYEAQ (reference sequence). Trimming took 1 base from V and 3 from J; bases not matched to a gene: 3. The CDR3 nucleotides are TGTGCCAGCAGCTTAGGACAGGGGGCGAACTACGAGCAGTACTTC. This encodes CASSLGQGANYEQYF. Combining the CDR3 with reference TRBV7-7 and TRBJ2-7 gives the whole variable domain GAGVSQSPRYKVTKRGQDVTLRCDPISSHATLYWYQQALGQGPEFLTYFNYEAQPDKSGLPSDRFSAERPEGSISTLTIQRTEQRDSAMYRCASSLGQGANYEQYFGPGTRLTVT.

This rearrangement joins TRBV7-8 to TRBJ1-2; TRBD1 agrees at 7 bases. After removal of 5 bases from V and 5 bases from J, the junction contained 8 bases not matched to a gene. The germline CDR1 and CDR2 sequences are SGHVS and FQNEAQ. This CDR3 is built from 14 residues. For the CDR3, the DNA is TGTGCCAGCAGCACCAGGGACAGCTCATATGGCTACACCTTC. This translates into CASSTRDSSYGYTF. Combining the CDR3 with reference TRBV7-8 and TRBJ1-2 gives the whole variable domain GAGVSQSPRYKVAKRGQDVALRCDPISGHVSLFWYQQALGQGPEFLTYFQNEAQLDKSGLPSDRFFAERPEGSVSTLKIQRTQQEDSAVYLCASSTRDSSYGYTFGSGTRLTVV.

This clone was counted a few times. CDR3 in DNA: TGTGCCATCAAGGCGGCCTCCTACGAGCAGTACTTC. Amino acid sequence: CAIKAASYEQYF. The V gene is TRBV10-3, the J gene TRBJ2-7; D gene ambiguous. The V and J ends lost 7 bases and 0 bases respectively, with 7 bases between them. Germline V gene lookup returns CDR1 ENHRY and CDR2 SYGVKD. This CDR3 has 12 amino acids.

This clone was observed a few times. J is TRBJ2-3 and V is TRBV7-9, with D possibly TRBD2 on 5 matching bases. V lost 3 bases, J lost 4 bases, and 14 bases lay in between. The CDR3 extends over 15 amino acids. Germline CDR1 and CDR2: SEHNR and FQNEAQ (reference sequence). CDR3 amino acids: CASSFDLAGADTQYF. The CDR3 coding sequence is TGTGCCAGCAGCTTCGACCTAGCTGGGGCAGATACGCAGTATTTT.

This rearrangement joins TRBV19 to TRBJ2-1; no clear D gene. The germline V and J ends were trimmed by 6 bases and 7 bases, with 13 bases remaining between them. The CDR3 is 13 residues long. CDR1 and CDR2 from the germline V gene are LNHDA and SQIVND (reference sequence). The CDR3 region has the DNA TGTGCCAGTAGCCCCTACATCGGGAATGAGCAGTTCTTC. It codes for CASSPYIGNEQFF.

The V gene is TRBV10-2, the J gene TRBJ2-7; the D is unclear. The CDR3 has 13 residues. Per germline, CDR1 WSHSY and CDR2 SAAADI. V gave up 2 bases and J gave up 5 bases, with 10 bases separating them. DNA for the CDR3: TGCGCCAGCAGTGAGGGCCTTCGGAACGAGCAGTACTTC. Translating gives CASSEGLRNEQYF.

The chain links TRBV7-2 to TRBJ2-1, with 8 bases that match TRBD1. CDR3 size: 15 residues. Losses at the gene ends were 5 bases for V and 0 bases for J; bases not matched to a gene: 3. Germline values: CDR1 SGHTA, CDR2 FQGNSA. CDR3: CASSVTGGSYNEQFF. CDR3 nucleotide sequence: TGTGCCAGCAGCGTAACAGGGGGCTCCTACAATGAGCAGTTCTTC. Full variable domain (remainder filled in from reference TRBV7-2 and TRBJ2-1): GAGVSQSPSNKVTEKGKDVELRCDPISGHTALYWYRQSLGQGLEFLIYFQGNSAPDKSGLPSDRFSAERTGGSVSTLTIQRTQQEDSAVYLCASSVTGGSYNEQFFGPGTRLTVL.

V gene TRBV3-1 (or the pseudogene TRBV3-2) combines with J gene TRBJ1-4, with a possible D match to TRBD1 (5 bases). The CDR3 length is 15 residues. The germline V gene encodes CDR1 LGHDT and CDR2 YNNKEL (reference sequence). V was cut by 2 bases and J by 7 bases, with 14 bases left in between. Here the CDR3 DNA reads TGTGCCAGCAGCCAATTGACCTGGGACGGTGAAAAACTGTTTTTT. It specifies CASSQLTWDGEKLFF.

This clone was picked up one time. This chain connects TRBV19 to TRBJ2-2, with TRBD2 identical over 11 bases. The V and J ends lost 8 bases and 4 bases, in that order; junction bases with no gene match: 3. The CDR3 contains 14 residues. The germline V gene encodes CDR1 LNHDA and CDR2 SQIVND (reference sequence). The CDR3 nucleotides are TGTGCCAGTCGGACTAGCGGGTTCACCGGGGAGCTGTTTTTT. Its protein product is CASRTSGFTGELFF.

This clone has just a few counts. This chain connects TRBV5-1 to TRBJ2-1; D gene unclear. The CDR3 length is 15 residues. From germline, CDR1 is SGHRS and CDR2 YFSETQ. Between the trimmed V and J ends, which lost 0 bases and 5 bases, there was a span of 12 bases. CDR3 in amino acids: CASSLGLAQNNEQFF. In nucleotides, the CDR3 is TGCGCCAGCAGCTTGGGGCTGGCCCAGAACAATGAGCAGTTCTTC.

The CDR3 region is CASSEGQNTEAFF. CDR3 in DNA: TGTGCCAGCAGTGAGGGACAGAACACTGAAGCTTTCTTT. The chain is built from TRBV6-4 and TRBJ1-1; the D gene is possibly TRBD1 (6 bases). Germline values: CDR1 MRHNA, CDR2 SNTAGT. V dropped 3 bases and J dropped 1 base, with 6 bases sitting between them. CDR3 size: 13 residues.

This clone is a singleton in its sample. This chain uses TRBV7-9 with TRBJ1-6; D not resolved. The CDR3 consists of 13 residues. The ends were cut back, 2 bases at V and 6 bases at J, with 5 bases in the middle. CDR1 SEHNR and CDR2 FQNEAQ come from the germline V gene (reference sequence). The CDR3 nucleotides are TGTGCCAGCAGCTTAAACACTAATTCACCCCTCCACTTT. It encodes CASSLNTNSPLHF.

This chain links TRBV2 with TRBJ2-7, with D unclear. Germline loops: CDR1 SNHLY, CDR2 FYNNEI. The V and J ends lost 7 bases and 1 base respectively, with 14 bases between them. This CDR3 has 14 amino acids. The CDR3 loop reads CASKIDTTSYEQYF. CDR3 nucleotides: TGTGCCAGCAAAATCGATACCACTTCCTACGAGCAGTACTTC.

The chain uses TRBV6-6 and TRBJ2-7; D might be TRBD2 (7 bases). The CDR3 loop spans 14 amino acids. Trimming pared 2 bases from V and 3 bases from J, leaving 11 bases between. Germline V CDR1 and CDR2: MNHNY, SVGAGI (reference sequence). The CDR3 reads CASSYRGAGYEQYF. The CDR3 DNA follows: TGTGCCAGCAGTTACCGGGGGGCGGGCTACGAGCAGTACTTC.

In nucleotides, the CDR3 is TGTGCCAGCAATAGCCAACCTCCCTTATACGAGCAGTACTTC. As protein: CASNSQPPLYEQYF. The chain recombines TRBV27 with TRBJ2-7; D ambiguous. This CDR3 has 14 residues. The V end was cut by 7 bases, the J end by 4 bases, with 17 bases between. Germline V gene lookup returns CDR1 MNHEY and CDR2 SMNVEV (reference sequence).

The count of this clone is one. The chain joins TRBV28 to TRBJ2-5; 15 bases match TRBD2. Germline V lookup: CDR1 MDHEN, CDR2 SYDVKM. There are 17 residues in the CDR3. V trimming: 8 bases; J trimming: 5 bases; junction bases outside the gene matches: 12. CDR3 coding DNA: TGTGCCAGCTCGACCGGGACTAGCGGGAGGAGGGGGGAGACCCAGTACTTC. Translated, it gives CASSTGTSGRRGETQYF.

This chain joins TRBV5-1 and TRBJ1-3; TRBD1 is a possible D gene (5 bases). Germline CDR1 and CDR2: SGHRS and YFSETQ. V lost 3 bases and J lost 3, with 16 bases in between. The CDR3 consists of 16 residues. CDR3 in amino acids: CASSSGGTQGGNTIYF. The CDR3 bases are TGCGCCAGCAGCTCGGGGGGTACGCAGGGTGGAAACACCATATATTTT. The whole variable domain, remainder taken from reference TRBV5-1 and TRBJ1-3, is KAGVTQTPRYLIKTRGQQVTLSCSPISGHRSVSWYQQTPGQGLQFLFEYFSETQRNKGNFPGRFSGRQFSNSRSEMNVSTLELGDSALYLCASSSGGTQGGNTIYFGEGSWLTVV.

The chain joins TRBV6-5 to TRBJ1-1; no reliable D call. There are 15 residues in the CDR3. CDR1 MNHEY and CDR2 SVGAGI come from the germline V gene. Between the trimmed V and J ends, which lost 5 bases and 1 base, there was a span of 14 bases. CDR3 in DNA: TGTGCCAGCAGTACTTGGCAGGTCCCGAACACTGAAGCTTTCTTT. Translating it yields CASSTWQVPNTEAFF.

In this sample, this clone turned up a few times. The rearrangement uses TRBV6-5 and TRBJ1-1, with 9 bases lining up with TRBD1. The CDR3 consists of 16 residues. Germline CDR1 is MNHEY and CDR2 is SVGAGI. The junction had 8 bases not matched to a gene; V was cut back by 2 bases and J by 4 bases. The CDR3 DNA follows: TGTGCCAGCAGTTACCCTCGGACAGGGGCGGCCACTGAAGCTTTCTTT. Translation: CASSYPRTGAATEAFF.